Following are 8 T cell receptor beta chains from one sample sequenced in a study of technical replicates of blood from a handful of donors. Produced via immunoSEQ multiplex PCR; TCRdb's table is partial and in-frame only. The data hold more than 60,000 clones, with approximately 95% observed a single time. Sequencing input: T cells isolated from PBMCs. The receptors originated from a human donor in good health.

The sample holds one count of this clone. The genes are TRBV2 and TRBJ2-5, with TRBD1 matching over 9 bases. With 5 bases clipped from V and 2 bases from J, the junction kept 6 bases outside the gene matches. Germline loops: CDR1 SNHLY, CDR2 FYNNEI. CDR3 length: 15 residues. The CDR3 DNA reads TGTGCCAGCAGTACCCCAGGACAGGGGCAAGAGACCCAGTACTTC. Amino acids: CASSTPGQGQETQYF. The variable domain in full, completed from reference TRBV2 and TRBJ2-5, reads EPEVTQTPSHQVTQMGQEVILRCVPISNHLYFYWYRQILGQKVEFLVSFYNNEISEKSEIFDDQFSVERPDGSNFTLKIRSTKLEDSAMYFCASSTPGQGQETQYFGPGTRLLVL.

The chain joins TRBV6-6 to TRBJ1-1, with 7 positions matching TRBD1. Trimming cost V 4 bases and J 4 bases; bases outside gene matches: 0. The CDR3 has 12 amino acids. The germline V gene has CDR1 MNHNY and CDR2 SVGAGI (reference sequence). CDR3 sequence: CASSSGGTEAFF. The CDR3 DNA reads as TGTGCCAGCAGTTCAGGGGGCACTGAAGCTTTCTTT.

This clone was counted once. J is TRBJ2-7 and V is TRBV7-9; 7 bases are a match to TRBD1. Trimming took 4 bases from V and 2 from J; bases not matched to a gene: 11. Germline V gene data show CDR1 as SEHNR and CDR2 as FQNEAQ (reference sequence). CDR3 length: 16 residues. The DNA of the CDR3 is TGTGCCAGCAGCTCTCGGCCAGATACAGGGGCCTACGAGCAGTACTTC. This codes for CASSSRPDTGAYEQYF.

The J gene is TRBJ2-7, the V gene TRBV11-2; no clear D. Germline CDR1 is SGHAT and CDR2 is FQNNGV. The CDR3 is 13 amino acids. Trimming removed 5 bases from V and 1 base from J, with 9 bases in between. The CDR3 region has the DNA TGTGCCAGCAGCCCGACTGGATCCTACGAGCAGTACTTC. The encoded protein is CASSPTGSYEQYF.

This chain connects TRBV21-1 to TRBJ2-1; the table's D call TRBD2 went unverified against the DNA. TRBV21-1 is designated a pseudogene. This CDR3 spans 19 amino acids. CDR3 nucleotides: TGTGCCAGCAGCAAAGACAGGGGGCGCGGACTAGCGGGAGACAATGAGCAGTTCTTC. It codes for CASSKDRGRGLAGDNEQFF.

The chain recombines TRBV5-1 with TRBJ1-5; D gene unclear. Germline V gene lookup returns CDR1 SGHRS and CDR2 YFSETQ. The CDR3 runs 13 residues. V dropped 2 bases and J dropped 0 bases, with 3 bases sitting between them. CDR3 DNA sequence: TGCGCCAGCAGCTTCGGTAGCAATCAGCCCCAGCATTTT. Its protein product is CASSFGSNQPQHF.

This clone occurred once. This rearrangement joins TRBV11-2 to TRBJ2-7; 9 bases fit TRBD1. The V segment lost 1 base and the J segment 4 bases; nucleotides outside the gene matches: 8. The CDR3 spans 16 residues. The germline gives CDR1 SGHAT, CDR2 FQNNGV. This CDR3 is CASSLAPGQGVYEQYF. The CDR3 coding sequence is TGTGCCAGCAGCTTAGCACCGGGACAGGGAGTTTACGAGCAGTACTTC.

J is TRBJ2-7 and V is TRBV11-2; a weak D match, TRBD1 (5 bases). Germline V gene lookup returns CDR1 SGHAT and CDR2 FQNNGV. CDR3 length: 18 residues. V was trimmed by 3 bases and J by 2 bases, leaving 23 bases between them. The CDR3 DNA reads as TGTGCCAGCAGCTTGACCTCAGGGTACTTAAGGCTACCCTACGAGCAGTACTTC. This gives the protein CASSLTSGYLRLPYEQYF.